Shown below are 22 T cell receptor beta chains from a single sample sequenced in a study of T cells after posttransplantation cyclophosphamide. Measured with immunoSEQ multiplex PCR; TCRdb has only the in-frame clones, and not every one. The top ten hold just under 0.25% of the sample, which has 31,000 or so clones, under 95% seen once. The naive gate required viable CD3+CD4+ or CD3+CD8+ cells with CCR7+CD45RA+CD45RO-CD95-CD27+CD28+ phenotype. Source material: naive CD4+ T cells sorted from PBMCs. The receptors shown here come from a woman aged 55-70 years in good health, CMV-negative, and a related stem cell transplant donor.

V gene TRBV9 combines with J gene TRBJ1-1; unclear D gene. The germline V and J ends were trimmed by 5 bases and 1 base, with 6 bases remaining between them. In germline, CDR1 is SGDLS, CDR2 YYNGEE. This CDR3 region has 12 residues. CDR3 amino acids: CASSRGNTEAFF. The CDR3 region has the DNA TGTGCCAGCAGTCGCGGGAACACTGAAGCTTTCTTT.

The chain links TRBV7-3 to TRBJ1-1; unclear D gene. The CDR3 is 15 amino acids. Trimming removed 2 bases from V and 0 bases from J, with 10 bases in between. Germline V lookup: CDR1 SGHTA, CDR2 FQGTGA. The CDR3 nucleotides are TGTGCCAGCAGCTTAGGTGGGCATCTGAACACTGAAGCTTTCTTT. Residues: CASSLGGHLNTEAFF.

The chain links TRBV5-1 to TRBJ2-2, with a possible D match to TRBD1 (5 bases). The CDR3 covers 14 residues. V gave up 4 bases and J gave up 1 base, with 8 bases separating them. Germline values: CDR1 SGHRS, CDR2 YFSETQ. CDR3 DNA sequence: TGCGCCAGCAGCGTTGGACAGAACACCGGGGAGCTGTTTTTT. Translating it yields CASSVGQNTGELFF. The full variable domain, with the rest looked up from reference TRBV5-1 and TRBJ2-2, is KAGVTQTPRYLIKTRGQQVTLSCSPISGHRSVSWYQQTPGQGLQFLFEYFSETQRNKGNFPGRFSGRQFSNSRSEMNVSTLELGDSALYLCASSVGQNTGELFFGEGSRLTVL.

This rearrangement joins TRBV7-6 to TRBJ2-2; possibly TRBD1 for D (5 bases). Per the germline V gene, CDR1 is SGHVS and CDR2 is FNYEAQ. The CDR3 contains 14 residues. Trimming removed 1 base from V and 5 bases from J, with 8 bases in between. DNA for the CDR3: TGTGCCAGCAGCTTAGTTCAGGGAACCGGGGAGCTGTTTTTT. This encodes CASSLVQGTGELFF.

The chain is built from TRBV19 and TRBJ1-2, with unresolved D. This CDR3 contains 13 residues. V lost 0 bases, J lost 4 bases, and 6 bases lay in between. CDR1 and CDR2 from the germline V gene are LNHDA and SQIVND (reference sequence). The CDR3 is CASSIEAVYGYTF. The DNA for the CDR3 is TGTGCCAGTAGTATAGAGGCGGTCTATGGCTACACCTTC. Complete variable domain (other parts from reference TRBV19 and TRBJ1-2): DGGITQSPKYLFRKEGQNVTLSCEQNLNHDAMYWYRQDPGQGLRLIYYSQIVNDFQKGDIAEGYSVSREKKESFPLTVTSAQKNPTAFYLCASSIEAVYGYTFGSGTRLTVV.

The V gene is TRBV19, the J gene TRBJ2-6; 9 bases match TRBD1. Losses at the gene ends were 10 bases for V and 0 bases for J; bases not matched to a gene: 7. Germline values: CDR1 LNHDA, CDR2 SQIVND (reference sequence). The CDR3 has 16 amino acids. CDR3 residues: CATKDRGSSGANVLTF. In DNA form, the CDR3 reads TGTGCCACTAAGGACAGGGGAAGCTCTGGGGCCAACGTCCTGACTTTC.

This rearrangement joins TRBV19 to TRBJ2-7, with 7 positions matching TRBD1. V was pared by 0 bases and J by 5 bases, with 13 bases of the junction left unmatched. The CDR3 covers 17 residues. The germline V gene encodes CDR1 LNHDA and CDR2 SQIVND (reference sequence). The CDR3 bases are TGTGCCAGTAGTATAGATCTTTCGAGACAGGGTTGGGACGAGCAGTACTTC. The encoded protein is CASSIDLSRQGWDEQYF.

The chain carries TRBV5-1 and TRBJ2-2, with D maybe TRBD1 (6 bases). V gave up 4 bases and J gave up 4 bases, with 11 bases separating them. CDR1 is SGHRS and CDR2 is YFSETQ in the germline V gene. The CDR3 is made up of 14 amino acids. CDR3 DNA: TGCGCCAGCAGCCAATGGACAGCCACCGGGGAGCTGTTTTTT. It translates to CASSQWTATGELFF.

This clone has only a few counts. V and J are TRBV10-1 and TRBJ2-2; 7 bases align to TRBD1. The germline V gene has CDR1 WNHNN and CDR2 SYGVQD (reference sequence). The ends lost 4 bases at V and 7 bases at J; junction bases unmatched: 6. The CDR3 length is 14 residues. The CDR3 sequence: CASSVTRGNGELFF. The CDR3, as DNA: TGCGCCAGCAGTGTTACCAGGGGGAACGGGGAGCTGTTTTTT.

The gene calls are TRBV25-1 and TRBJ2-5; 8 nucleotides align to TRBD2. The DNA end favors TRBJ2-7, so the J call may be wrong. CDR3 size: 14 residues. The V gene's germline CDR1 is MGHDK and CDR2 SYGVNS. Here the CDR3 DNA reads TGTGCCAGCAGTGATTCGGGAGGGGGCTACGAGCAGTACTTC. Translated, it gives CASSDSGGGYEQYF.

The chain employs TRBV5-6 and TRBJ2-7; TRBD1 agrees at 10 bases. Germline V lookup: CDR1 SGHDT, CDR2 YYEEEE. The CDR3 totals 17 residues. After removal of 3 bases from V and 5 bases from J, the junction contained 14 bases not matched to a gene. Here the CDR3 reads CASSSIRSGQGFHEQYF. Written as DNA, the CDR3 is TGTGCCAGCAGCTCTATCCGTTCGGGACAGGGGTTCCACGAGCAGTACTTC.

The chain joins TRBV7-9 to TRBJ1-1; 7 bases agree with TRBD1. CDR1 and CDR2 (germline): SEHNR, FQNEAQ (reference sequence). Trimming removed 5 bases from V and 8 bases from J; junction bases left unmatched: 8. The CDR3 is made up of 13 amino acids. The CDR3 loop is CASSLDRHSEAFF. CDR3 in DNA: TGTGCCAGCAGCCTGGACAGGCATAGCGAAGCTTTCTTT.

The J gene is TRBJ1-4, the V gene TRBV2; D gene unclear. The ends were cut back, 3 bases at V and 7 bases at J, with 12 bases in the middle. Per germline, CDR1 SNHLY and CDR2 FYNNEI. The CDR3 has 14 amino acids. The CDR3, as DNA: TGTGCCAGCAGTGATTGGGGAGTTGGTGAAAAACTGTTTTTT. Its protein product is CASSDWGVGEKLFF.

The rearrangement joins TRBV2 to TRBJ1-1; TRBD1 matches at 8 bases. Germline CDR1 is SNHLY and CDR2 is FYNNEI. V dropped 5 bases and J dropped 8; count of bases not matched to a gene: 7. There are 13 residues in the CDR3. The DNA of the CDR3 is TGTGCCAGCAGTCCGGACAGGGTGGGAGAAGCTTTCTTT. It is translated as CASSPDRVGEAFF.

The CDR3 DNA is TGTGCCAGCAGCCTGGACAGGGTAGGGAACACCATATATTTT. The encoded protein is CASSLDRVGNTIYF. The V gene is TRBV7-2, the J gene TRBJ1-3; 8 bases are shared with TRBD1. Losses at the gene ends were 5 bases for V and 7 bases for J; bases not matched to a gene: 7. This CDR3 comprises 14 residues. Per germline, CDR1 SGHTA and CDR2 FQGNSA. The variable domain in full, completed from reference TRBV7-2 and TRBJ1-3, reads GAGVSQSPSNKVTEKGKDVELRCDPISGHTALYWYRQSLGQGLEFLIYFQGNSAPDKSGLPSDRFSAERTGGSVSTLTIQRTQQEDSAVYLCASSLDRVGNTIYFGEGSWLTVV.

The genes are TRBV28 and TRBJ1-1, with D maybe TRBD1 (5 bases). V lost 6 bases to trimming and J lost 1 base, with 15 bases between them. The CDR3 is 15 residues long. Germline V gene lookup returns CDR1 MDHEN and CDR2 SYDVKM. CDR3 in DNA: TGTGCCAGCAGGCCGGGGGGGGTTAGGAACACTGAAGCTTTCTTT. The encoded protein is CASRPGGVRNTEAFF.

This rearrangement joins TRBV4-1 to TRBJ2-1; a weak D match, TRBD1 (5 bases). Trimming removed 2 bases from V and 9 bases from J, with 14 bases in between. The CDR3 is 14 amino acids. Per the germline V gene, CDR1 is MGHRA and CDR2 is YSYEKL. CDR3 sequence: CASSQKGQQSEQFF. The CDR3 region has the DNA TGCGCCAGCAGCCAAAAAGGACAACAAAGTGAGCAGTTCTTC.

The chain recombines TRBV6-5 with TRBJ2-7; TRBD2 matches 9 bases. The CDR3 is made up of 14 amino acids. After removal of 5 bases from V and 5 bases from J, the junction contained 7 bases not matched to a gene. Germline values: CDR1 MNHEY, CDR2 SVGAGI. DNA of the CDR3: TGTGCCAGCAGTGGAGCGGGAGGCTGGGACGAGCAGTACTTC. Amino acids: CASSGAGGWDEQYF.

The rearrangement joins TRBV5-6 to TRBJ2-3; 12 positions match TRBD2. This CDR3 spans 16 amino acids. CDR1 is SGHDT, CDR2 YYEEEE, per germline. Trimming removed 5 bases from V and 5 bases from J; junction bases left unmatched: 9. CDR3 bases: TGTGCCAGCAGTTGGAGACTAGCGGGGGAGATAGATACGCAGTATTTT. Amino acids: CASSWRLAGEIDTQYF.

The gene calls are TRBV5-6 and TRBJ2-3, with D tentatively TRBD1 (6 bases). This CDR3 is built from 16 residues. The germline V and J ends were trimmed by 3 bases and 2 bases, with 16 bases remaining between them. In germline, CDR1 is SGHDT, CDR2 YYEEEE. CDR3 residues: CASSSLQGRLTDTQYF. CDR3 coding DNA: TGTGCCAGCAGCTCTCTACAGGGACGTCTCACAGATACGCAGTATTTT. The full variable domain, completed using reference TRBV5-6 and TRBJ2-3, is DAGVTQSPTHLIKTRGQQVTLRCSPKSGHDTVSWYQQALGQGPQFIFQYYEEEERQRGNFPDRFSGHQFPNYSSELNVNALLLGDSALYLCASSSLQGRLTDTQYFGPGTRLTVL.

V usage is TRBV6-1 and J usage is TRBJ2-6; D ambiguous. The CDR3 is made up of 14 amino acids. Germline loops: CDR1 MNHNS, CDR2 SASEGT. Trimming shortened V by 7 bases and J by 3 bases, and 10 bases separated the two germline ends. CDR3 DNA sequence: TGTGCCAGCAATTCCCGGAGTGGGGCCAACGTCCTGACTTTC. Its translation is CASNSRSGANVLTF.

J is TRBJ1-1 and V is TRBV2; D unresolved. The ends were cut back, 10 bases at V and 2 bases at J, with 17 bases in the middle. The CDR3 is 14 residues long. Germline-derived CDR1 and CDR2 are SNHLY and FYNNEI. In DNA, the CDR3 is TGTGCCAACCATGCGGAAAGAATAAACACTGAAGCTTTCTTT. This gives the protein CANHAERINTEAFF.